These 3 T cell receptor beta chains were all obtained from the same sample, sequenced in a study of T cells expressing NK-cell markers. TCRdb processed the 5' RACE reads again and assigns one entry to each CDR3 protein, with no DNA. Recorded for this sample: 200,000 to 300,000 distinct CDR3 sequences. The specimen sequenced was blood T cells: a sorted CD56 or NKG2C T cell subset, CD4+ or CD8+ T cells, or bulk PBMC T cells (not recorded which). The origin of the receptors is a woman between 18 and 69 years old in good health.

V gene TRBV5-1 combines with J gene TRBJ2-1. CDR3 length equals 15 residues. In germline, CDR1 is SGHRS, CDR2 YFSETQ. This CDR3 is CASSFLGEFENEQFF.

J is TRBJ2-1 and V is TRBV5-8; with no DNA, the TCRdb D assignment of TRBD2 cannot be verified. The germline V gene encodes CDR1 SGHTS and CDR2 YDEGEE. The CDR3 loop spans 16 amino acids. CDR3 sequence: CASTEMGRRSYNEQFF.

V usage is TRBV7-9 and J usage is TRBJ2-3; TCRdb lists TRBD2, though no DNA is available to test this call. Germline V lookup: CDR1 SEHNR, CDR2 FQNEAQ (reference sequence). The CDR3 totals 16 residues. The chain's CDR3 is CASSHRASGESDTQYF.